The 24 T cell receptor beta chains given below trace back to one sample, sequenced in a study of radiation and T cells in renal cell carcinoma. Profiling relied on immunoSEQ multiplex PCR, and the TCRdb table lists in-frame clones only, not all of them. The data contain tens of thousands of clones, approximately 90% of them singletons. Described time point: blood 4 weeks post-SBRT, at nephrectomy. Treatment defined: 15 Gy SBRT to primary tumor, nephrectomy 4 weeks later. The material sequenced was blood, taken from a patient whose treatment included radiotherapy and nephrectomy. Receptors were obtained from a woman aged 70 to 79 with renal cell carcinoma.

The chain carries TRBV5-1 and TRBJ2-4; D not resolved. The germline CDR1 and CDR2 sequences are SGHRS and YFSETQ. The CDR3 contains 13 residues. Trimming stripped 5 bases from V and 6 bases from J, with 12 bases between. CDR3 residues: CASSRSGGNIQYF. In nucleotides, the CDR3 is TGCGCCAGCAGTCGTTCGGGCGGAAACATTCAGTACTTC. The full variable domain, completed using reference TRBV5-1 and TRBJ2-4, is KAGVTQTPRYLIKTRGQQVTLSCSPISGHRSVSWYQQTPGQGLQFLFEYFSETQRNKGNFPGRFSGRQFSNSRSEMNVSTLELGDSALYLCASSRSGGNIQYFGAGTRLSVL.

The gene calls are TRBV6-5 and TRBJ1-5, with 10 positions matching TRBD1. Germline V lookup: CDR1 MNHEY, CDR2 SVGAGI. The V gene end was trimmed by 6 bases and the J gene end by 2 bases; junction bases not matched to a gene: 1. This CDR3 has 14 amino acids. CDR3 amino acids: CASRTGGGNQPQHF. CDR3 nucleotide sequence: TGTGCCAGCAGGACAGGGGGCGGCAATCAGCCCCAGCATTTT.

The chain has TRBV7-2 and TRBJ1-6; D not resolved. In germline, CDR1 is SGHTA, CDR2 FQGNSA. Trimming took off 1 base at V and 13 bases at J, with 8 bases between the two ends. The CDR3 is made up of 12 amino acids. The CDR3: CASSLDDPPLHF. For the CDR3, the DNA is TGTGCCAGCAGCTTAGACGACCCCCCCCTCCACTTT.

This sequence joins TRBV5-1 and TRBJ2-5, with TRBD1 identical over 7 bases. Per the germline V gene, CDR1 is SGHRS and CDR2 is YFSETQ. Trimming removed 4 bases from V and 3 bases from J; junction bases left unmatched: 3. CDR3 size: 13 residues. CDR3: CASSRGQKETQYF. Written as DNA, the CDR3 is TGCGCCAGCAGCCGGGGACAGAAAGAGACCCAGTACTTC.

The rearrangement uses TRBV2 and TRBJ1-6; 9 positions match TRBD1. The V gene end was trimmed by 6 bases and the J gene end by 9 bases; junction bases not matched to a gene: 6. CDR1 and CDR2 (germline): SNHLY, FYNNEI. There are 14 residues in the CDR3. The CDR3 loop is CASRSGQGTSPLHF. CDR3 in DNA: TGTGCCAGCAGATCGGGACAGGGAACTTCACCCCTCCACTTT.

The chain is built from TRBV30 and TRBJ2-5; the D gene could be TRBD1 or TRBD2 (5 bases each). Germline loops: CDR1 GTSNPN, CDR2 SVGIG (reference sequence). Trimming left V 1 base short and J 5 bases short, with 14 bases between. The CDR3 runs 14 residues. CDR3 sequence reads: CAWSADGWGETQYF. The CDR3 DNA is TGTGCCTGGAGTGCGGACGGGTGGGGGGAGACCCAGTACTTC.

The gene calls are TRBV19 and TRBJ1-6; a weak D match, TRBD1 (6 bases). V was pared by 6 bases and J by 10 bases, with 13 bases between. Looked up from germline, CDR1 is LNHDA and CDR2 is SQIVND (reference sequence). The CDR3 sequence is 13 residues long. The CDR3 loop reads CASRRGDGSPLHF. The CDR3, as DNA: TGTGCCAGTAGGAGGGGGGACGGATCACCCCTCCACTTT.

V usage is TRBV28 and J usage is TRBJ2-5; a possible D gene is TRBD1 (5 bases). The CDR3 has 15 residues. The germline V and J ends were trimmed by 5 bases and 5 bases, with 18 bases remaining between them. Germline V gene data show CDR1 as MDHEN and CDR2 as SYDVKM. CDR3 DNA sequence: TGTGCCAGCAGTGTTCTCAGGGATCGGTGGGAGACCCAGTACTTC. Its translation: CASSVLRDRWETQYF.

The CDR3 here is CASRRTGKETQYF. The CDR3 nucleotides are TGTGCCAGCAGGCGGACAGGAAAAGAGACCCAGTACTTC. The chain joins TRBV6-1 to TRBJ2-5; TRBD1 aligns across 7 bases. J gave up 3 bases and V 6 bases, and 4 bases lay outside the gene matches. CDR1 and CDR2 (germline): MNHNS, SASEGT. This CDR3 comprises 13 residues.

The chain combines TRBV30 with TRBJ2-7; D possibly corresponds to TRBD2 (6 bases). V was cut by 0 bases and J by 2 bases, with 14 bases left in between. The CDR3 runs to 15 residues. CDR1 and CDR2 from the germline V gene are GTSNPN and SVGIG (reference sequence). CDR3 nucleotide sequence: TGTGCCTGGAGTGTATTGGGCGGGAAGACCTACGAGCAGTACTTC. It yields the protein CAWSVLGGKTYEQYF.

The rearrangement links TRBV30 to TRBJ1-1; 7 bases match TRBD1. Trimming at V came to 3 bases and at J to 1 base, leaving 11 bases not matched to a gene. CDR3 length: 16 residues. CDR1 and CDR2 (germline): GTSNPN, SVGIG (reference sequence). The CDR3 bases are TGTGCCTGGAGGGCACAGGGGTTGACTAGGAACACTGAAGCTTTCTTT. Its protein product is CAWRAQGLTRNTEAFF.

This clone was seen once. The chain links TRBV19 to TRBJ1-1, with D uncertain. V shed 8 bases and J shed 1 base, with 5 bases lying between them. The germline CDR1 and CDR2 sequences are LNHDA and SQIVND (reference sequence). The CDR3 loop spans 11 amino acids. CDR3 in DNA: TGTGCCAGTCGGAGGAACACTGAAGCTTTCTTT. Its translation is CASRRNTEAFF.

The chain is built from TRBV5-6 and TRBJ2-1, with a possible D match to TRBD1 (9 bases). Germline V gene sequence: CDR1 SGHDT, CDR2 YYEEEE. The CDR3 totals 16 residues. Trimming took 0 bases from V and 6 from J, leaving 16 bases between them. As DNA, the CDR3 is TGTGCCAGCAGCTTGGTACAGGGGGCGGGAGGCAATGAGCAGTTCTTC. Its protein product is CASSLVQGAGGNEQFF.

The chain has TRBV5-1 and TRBJ2-2; 7 bases line up with TRBD2. V lost 1 base and J lost 7; bases outside the gene matches: 25. The CDR3 has 21 amino acids. Germline V CDR1 and CDR2: SGHRS, YFSETQ. CDR3 protein: CASSLTGFWASGVKPGGELFF. The CDR3, as DNA: TGCGCCAGCAGCTTGACCGGATTTTGGGCTAGCGGAGTCAAACCGGGCGGGGAGCTGTTTTTT.

The J gene is TRBJ2-7, the V gene TRBV29-1; no reliable D call. Looked up from germline, CDR1 is SQVTM and CDR2 is ANQGSEA. Trimming shortened V by 6 bases and J by 2 bases, and 11 bases separated the two germline ends. This CDR3 contains 12 residues. The CDR3 reads CSVNLGTYEQYF. Written as DNA, the CDR3 is TGCAGCGTCAATCTGGGGACCTACGAGCAGTACTTC.

The genes are TRBV6-5 and TRBJ1-2; D is unclear. This CDR3 region has 11 residues. Trimming cost V 8 bases and J 3 bases, with 7 bases left between them. Germline-derived CDR1 and CDR2 are MNHEY and SVGAGI. This CDR3 reads CASGRDYGYTF. In DNA, the CDR3 is TGTGCCAGCGGGCGGGACTATGGCTACACCTTC.

The CDR3, as DNA: TGTGCCAGCAGCTCTAATTTAAAACTGTTTTTT. This gives the protein CASSSNLKLFF. The V gene is TRBV21-1, the J gene TRBJ1-4. TRBV21-1 is shown as a pseudogene. This CDR3 region has 11 residues.

V is TRBV19 and J is TRBJ1-4, with 7 bases aligning to TRBD1. J was trimmed by 7 bases and V by 7 bases; bases with no gene match: 3. The CDR3 is 12 residues long. CDR1 and CDR2 from the germline V gene are LNHDA and SQIVND (reference sequence). The CDR3 coding sequence is TGTGCCAGTACCCAGGGGGGTGAAAAACTGTTTTTT. It encodes CASTQGGEKLFF. The full variable domain, rest sourced from reference TRBV19 and TRBJ1-4, is DGGITQSPKYLFRKEGQNVTLSCEQNLNHDAMYWYRQDPGQGLRLIYYSQIVNDFQKGDIAEGYSVSREKKESFPLTVTSAQKNPTAFYLCASTQGGEKLFFGSGTQLSVL.

This chain connects TRBV4-2 to TRBJ1-3, with a weak D call TRBD1 (5 bases). This CDR3 comprises 17 residues. Trimming cost V 0 bases and J 4 bases, with 16 bases left between them. Germline CDR1 LGHNA, CDR2 YNFKEQ. CDR3 sequence (DNA): TGTGCCAGCAGCCAAGAGGGACCCGACTACCTCGGAAACACCATATATTTT. Translating gives CASSQEGPDYLGNTIYF.

The V gene is TRBV7-2, the J gene TRBJ2-3; the D gene is possibly TRBD1 (6 bases). CDR1 is SGHTA and CDR2 is FQGNSA in the germline V gene. The CDR3 runs to 15 residues. The V and J ends lost 1 base and 7 bases respectively, with 15 bases between them. DNA of the CDR3: TGTGCCAGCAGCTTAGGCGTTCCAGGGGCAAATACGCAGTATTTT. It yields the protein CASSLGVPGANTQYF.

The chain joins TRBV30 to TRBJ1-2, with D hard to call. Trimming left V 3 bases short and J 6 bases short, with 11 bases between. The germline V gene has CDR1 GTSNPN and CDR2 SVGIG (reference sequence). This CDR3 comprises 12 residues. For the CDR3, the DNA is TGTGCCTGGAGCCACCGGGGTAATGGCTACACCTTC. Its protein is CAWSHRGNGYTF.

The V gene is TRBV5-4, the J gene TRBJ1-3; 7 bases map to TRBD1. This CDR3 comprises 17 residues. Per germline, CDR1 SGHNT and CDR2 YYREEE (reference sequence). The ends lost 5 bases at V and 1 base at J; junction bases unmatched: 12. CDR3 residues: CASSDRQGFLSGNTIYF. CDR3 DNA sequence: TGTGCCAGCAGTGATCGACAGGGATTCCTTTCTGGAAACACCATATATTTT.

The chain recombines TRBV9 with TRBJ1-6; D possibly corresponds to TRBD1 (5 bases). V was pared by 0 bases and J by 6 bases, with 10 bases between. Germline V gene data show CDR1 as SGDLS and CDR2 as YYNGEE. The CDR3 length is 15 residues. The CDR3 here is CASSVAGGGNSPLHF. As DNA, the CDR3 is TGTGCCAGCAGCGTAGCTGGGGGAGGTAATTCACCCCTCCACTTT. Filled out from reference TRBV9 and TRBJ1-6, the complete variable domain reads DSGVTQTPKHLITATGQRVTLRCSPRSGDLSVYWYQQSLDQGLQFLIQYYNGEERAKGNILERFSAQQFPDLHSELNLSSLELGDSALYFCASSVAGGGNSPLHFGNGTRLTVT.

The chain couples TRBV9 to TRBJ1-6; TRBD1 aligns across 9 bases. Per germline, CDR1 SGDLS and CDR2 YYNGEE. V was pared by 3 bases and J by 9 bases, with 13 bases of the junction left unmatched. The CDR3 is 17 residues long. This chain's CDR3 is CASSEGDYRGRGSPLHF. The CDR3, as DNA: TGTGCCAGCAGCGAGGGAGATTACAGGGGGCGAGGTTCACCCCTCCACTTT.